The 22 T cell receptor beta chains listed next were all sequenced from one sample in a study of blood T cell repertoires in COVID-19. Method: immunoSEQ multiplex PCR; TCRdb's copy keeps in-frame clones and lacks some. The table lists about 160,000 clones, approximately 86% of them singletons, with roughly 4.5% in the top ten. The specimen was peripheral blood. All receptors come from a woman in her fifties or sixties with active or convalescent COVID-19.

The V call is TRBV14, the J call TRBJ2-2, with D possibly matching TRBD1 (6 bases). V was clipped by 1 base and J by 6 bases, with 12 bases between them. Germline CDR1 reads SGHDN; CDR2 reads FVKESK. The CDR3 extends over 15 amino acids. This chain's CDR3 is CASSQVQGSAGELFF. CDR3 in DNA: TGTGCCAGCAGCCAAGTGCAGGGGAGTGCCGGGGAGCTGTTTTTT.

This clone was recorded only once. In DNA, the CDR3 is TGCGCCAGCAGCCCTGAACAGGGGTTACCGCTCGAGCAGTACTTC. It is translated as CASSPEQGLPLEQYF. V gene TRBV4-3 combines with J gene TRBJ2-7, with 7 bases aligning to TRBD1. The V segment lost 4 bases and the J segment 6 bases; nucleotides outside the gene matches: 12. Looked up from germline, CDR1 is LGHNA and CDR2 is YSLEER. CDR3 length equals 15 residues.

The CDR3, as DNA: TGTGCCAGCTCACCTAGCCAGCCAGGGGGTAATTCACCCCTCCACTTT. As protein: CASSPSQPGGNSPLHF. This chain connects TRBV18 to TRBJ1-6; 7 bases line up with TRBD1. The V segment lost 3 bases and the J segment 6 bases; nucleotides outside the gene matches: 8. Germline assignment: CDR1 KGHSH and CDR2 LQKENI. The CDR3 is 16 amino acids.

The chain joins TRBV10-1 to TRBJ2-1, with TRBD2 matching over 12 bases. Germline loops: CDR1 WNHNN, CDR2 SYGVQD (reference sequence). The CDR3 runs to 21 residues. Trimming removed 0 bases from V and 10 bases from J; junction bases left unmatched: 22. The CDR3, as DNA: TGCGCCAGCAGTGAGTCGACCGGGACTAGCGGGCGACTAATGGGATTCGGGGAGCAGTTCTTC. Its protein is CASSESTGTSGRLMGFGEQFF.

This chain joins TRBV19 and TRBJ2-7; TRBD1 agrees at 9 bases. CDR1 LNHDA and CDR2 SQIVND come from the germline V gene (reference sequence). The trim removed 1 base at V and 5 bases at J, leaving 0 bases unmatched. The CDR3 runs to 13 residues. CDR3 coding DNA: TGTGCCAGTAGTATAGGGACAGGGGACGAGCAGTACTTC. This encodes CASSIGTGDEQYF.

This clone appeared once. The chain is built from TRBV6-5 and TRBJ1-5; D perhaps matches TRBD1 (5 bases). Germline assignment: CDR1 MNHEY and CDR2 SVGAGI. The V end was cut by 0 bases, the J end by 1 base, with 7 bases between. CDR3 length: 15 amino acids. CDR3 sequence reads: CASSYSGQSNQPQHF. CDR3 coding DNA: TGTGCCAGCAGTTACTCGGGGCAGAGCAATCAGCCCCAGCATTTT.

The V and J genes are TRBV9 and TRBJ2-6; D is perhaps TRBD2 (5 bases). With 3 bases removed from V and 0 bases from J, the gap between germline ends came to 16 bases. CDR1 and CDR2 (germline): SGDLS, YYNGEE. CDR3 length: 18 residues. This CDR3 reads CASSDGIFIRSGANVLTF. The CDR3 coding sequence is TGTGCCAGCAGCGACGGGATCTTTATCCGCTCTGGGGCCAACGTCCTGACTTTC. Based on the CDR3 plus reference TRBV9 and TRBJ2-6, the full variable domain is DSGVTQTPKHLITATGQRVTLRCSPRSGDLSVYWYQQSLDQGLQFLIQYYNGEERAKGNILERFSAQQFPDLHSELNLSSLELGDSALYFCASSDGIFIRSGANVLTFGAGSRLTVL.

This chain links TRBV6-5 with TRBJ1-3, with D perhaps TRBD1 (5 bases). The germline V and J ends were trimmed by 5 bases and 8 bases, with 7 bases remaining between them. Germline assignment: CDR1 MNHEY and CDR2 SVGAGI. The CDR3 covers 11 residues. CDR3 sequence reads: CASSQGHTIYF. CDR3 sequence (DNA): TGTGCCAGCAGTCAGGGCCACACCATATATTTT.

This rearrangement joins TRBV20-1 to TRBJ1-5; D is unresolved. The CDR3 runs 14 residues. From germline, CDR1 is DFQATT and CDR2 SNEGSKA (reference sequence). Trimming shortened V by 3 bases and J by 4 bases, and 13 bases separated the two germline ends. The CDR3 bases are TGCAGTGCTAGTCTGCCGGGAGCTAATCAGCCCCAGCATTTT. It is translated as CSASLPGANQPQHF.

V and J are TRBV4-3 and TRBJ2-3; D might be TRBD1 (6 bases). V lost 7 bases to trimming and J lost 5 bases, with 13 bases between them. There are 13 residues in the CDR3. Germline V gives CDR1 LGHNA, CDR2 YSLEER. The CDR3 DNA is TGCGCCAGCACCGTGGACAGAGGAGATACGCAGTATTTT. It yields the protein CASTVDRGDTQYF.

A few counts support this clone. The chain couples TRBV5-1 to TRBJ2-3; TRBD1 might be the D (6 bases). V was cut by 4 bases and J by 0 bases, with 9 bases left in between. The CDR3 is 14 residues long. CDR1 is SGHRS and CDR2 is YFSETQ in the germline V gene. CDR3 sequence reads: CASSAGQSTDTQYF. CDR3 in DNA: TGCGCCAGCAGCGCCGGACAGAGCACAGATACGCAGTATTTT. The whole variable domain, remainder taken from reference TRBV5-1 and TRBJ2-3, is KAGVTQTPRYLIKTRGQQVTLSCSPISGHRSVSWYQQTPGQGLQFLFEYFSETQRNKGNFPGRFSGRQFSNSRSEMNVSTLELGDSALYLCASSAGQSTDTQYFGPGTRLTVL.

The chain combines TRBV7-2 with TRBJ2-1; TRBD2 matches at 8 bases. The CDR3 totals 13 residues. CDR1 and CDR2 from the germline V gene are SGHTA and FQGNSA. The V gene end was trimmed by 1 base and the J gene end by 9 bases; junction bases not matched to a gene: 2. Here the CDR3 reads CASSLVREGEQFF. The CDR3 DNA sequence: TGTGCCAGCAGCTTAGTACGGGAGGGTGAGCAGTTCTTC.

The V and J genes are TRBV9 and TRBJ1-2; D remains ambiguous. CDR1 is SGDLS, CDR2 YYNGEE, per germline. V lost 4 bases to trimming and J lost 4 bases, with 11 bases between them. The CDR3 runs to 13 residues. The chain's CDR3 is CASSRTDLYGYTF. CDR3 bases: TGTGCCAGCAGCCGTACAGATCTCTATGGCTACACCTTC.

The gene calls are TRBV12-3 or TRBV12-4 and TRBJ1-2; TRBD1 agrees at 8 bases. CDR3 length: 13 amino acids. The V and J ends lost 5 bases and 4 bases, in that order; junction bases with no gene match: 3. CDR3 nucleotides: TGTGCCAGCAGTGGTGGGACAGGCTATGGCTACACCTTC. This codes for CASSGGTGYGYTF.

V usage is TRBV18 and J usage is TRBJ2-7, with 8 positions matching TRBD1. After removal of 2 bases from V and 3 bases from J, the junction contained 0 bases not matched to a gene. Germline lookup yields CDR1 KGHSH and CDR2 LQKENI. The CDR3 has 13 residues. The CDR3 spells CASSPTGGYEQYF. CDR3 bases: TGTGCCAGCTCACCAACAGGGGGCTACGAGCAGTACTTC.

The chain has TRBV7-9 and TRBJ1-2; D gene ambiguous. The V gene lost 0 bases and the J gene lost 8 bases, with 10 bases spanning the gap. Germline CDR1 and CDR2: SEHNR and FQNEAQ (reference sequence). This CDR3 has 13 residues. This chain's CDR3 is CASSLAMVEGYTF. In DNA, the CDR3 is TGTGCCAGCAGCTTAGCGATGGTGGAGGGCTACACCTTC.

This sequence joins TRBV2 and TRBJ2-1; possible D gene TRBD1, 6 bases. The germline gives CDR1 SNHLY, CDR2 FYNNEI. The CDR3 contains 15 residues. V was cut by 7 bases and J by 8 bases, with 21 bases left in between. Here the CDR3 reads CASTVMDSLLDEQFF. DNA for the CDR3: TGTGCCAGCACCGTCATGGACAGTTTGTTGGATGAGCAGTTCTTC.

The J gene is TRBJ2-7, the V gene TRBV6-5, with D possibly matching TRBD1 (5 bases). Germline CDR1 is MNHEY and CDR2 is SVGAGI. Trimming shortened V by 2 bases and J by 3 bases, and 11 bases separated the two germline ends. CDR3 length equals 14 residues. The CDR3 DNA is TGTGCCAGCAGTTACGCAGGGTTCCGCTACGAGCAGTACTTC. Protein product: CASSYAGFRYEQYF.

The chain combines TRBV29-1 with TRBJ1-5; 8 nucleotides align to TRBD1. Germline CDR1 reads SQVTM; CDR2 reads ANQGSEA. The CDR3 extends over 13 amino acids. V was pared by 4 bases and J by 4 bases, with 3 bases of the junction left unmatched. The CDR3 DNA sequence: TGCAGCGTTGCCGGACAGGGAAATCAGCCCCAGCATTTT. Amino acid sequence: CSVAGQGNQPQHF.

This chain connects TRBV19 to TRBJ1-1, with unresolved D. V was shortened by 2 bases and J by 1 base, with 5 bases between the two germline ends. Germline V gene sequence: CDR1 LNHDA, CDR2 SQIVND (reference sequence). CDR3 length equals 13 residues. The CDR3 sequence is CASSIIRNTEAFF. CDR3 nucleotide sequence: TGTGCCAGTAGTATAATCAGGAACACTGAAGCTTTCTTT.

The chain couples TRBV19 to TRBJ2-4; the D gene is possibly TRBD2 (6 bases). CDR3 size: 15 residues. The V gene's germline CDR1 is LNHDA and CDR2 SQIVND (reference sequence). Trimming left V 5 bases short and J 8 bases short, with 19 bases between. In DNA form, the CDR3 reads TGTGCCAGTAGTCCCCGGGACTCCCGATTCGACATTCAGTACTTC. Translation: CASSPRDSRFDIQYF.

This clone was counted once. V gene TRBV6-5 combines with J gene TRBJ1-1, with 7 bases lining up with TRBD1. The CDR3 is 15 amino acids. The germline V gene encodes CDR1 MNHEY and CDR2 SVGAGI. With V trimmed by 6 bases and J by 6 bases, 13 bases remained unmatched. Written as DNA, the CDR3 is TGTGCCAGCAGCAGGACCGACAGGGTGGGCGCTGAAGCTTTCTTT. Translating gives CASSRTDRVGAEAFF.